The clone carrying this T cell receptor (beta chain) was detected only once. Its antigen is currently unknown. Clones were sequenced by immunoSEQ multiplex PCR, and TCRdb holds only the in-frame ones, with some missing. The data show tens of thousands of clones, around 90% seen once. This specimen belongs to a study of T cell responses to AZD1222 COVID-19 vaccine. Study conclusions and caveats: CD4 TCRs covered the whole spike, strongest at regions 160-218 and 743-854. Epitopes outside B.1.351 and B.1.1.7 mutated regions reportedly drew nearly half of spike TCRs. The repertoires were collected only after the peak T cell response.

The CDR3 covers 14 residues. CDR1 and CDR2 from the germline V gene are SEHNR and FQNEAQ (reference sequence). V dropped 6 bases and J dropped 0 bases, with 8 bases sitting between them. Source: peripheral blood, taken on day 0 of AZD1222 vaccination. This TCR came from an adult in good health. The chain couples TRBV7-9 to TRBJ2-2, with no clear D. CDR3 bases: TGTGCCAGCAGACAAACTTCGAACACCGGGGAGCTGTTTTTT. Its translation: CASRQTSNTGELFF.